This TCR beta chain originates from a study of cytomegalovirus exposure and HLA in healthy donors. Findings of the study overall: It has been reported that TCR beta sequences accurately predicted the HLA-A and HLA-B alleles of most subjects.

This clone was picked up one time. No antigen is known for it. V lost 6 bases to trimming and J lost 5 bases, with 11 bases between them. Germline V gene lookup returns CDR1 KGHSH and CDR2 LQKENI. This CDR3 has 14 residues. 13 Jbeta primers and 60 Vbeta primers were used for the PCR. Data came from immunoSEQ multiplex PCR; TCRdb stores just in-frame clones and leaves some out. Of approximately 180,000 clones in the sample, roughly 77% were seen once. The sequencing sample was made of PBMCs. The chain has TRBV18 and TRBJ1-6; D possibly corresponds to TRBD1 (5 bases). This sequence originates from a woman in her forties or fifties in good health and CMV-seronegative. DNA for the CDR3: TGTGCCAGCTCCCCTCAGGGTGATAATTCACCCCTCCACTTT. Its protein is CASSPQGDNSPLHF.